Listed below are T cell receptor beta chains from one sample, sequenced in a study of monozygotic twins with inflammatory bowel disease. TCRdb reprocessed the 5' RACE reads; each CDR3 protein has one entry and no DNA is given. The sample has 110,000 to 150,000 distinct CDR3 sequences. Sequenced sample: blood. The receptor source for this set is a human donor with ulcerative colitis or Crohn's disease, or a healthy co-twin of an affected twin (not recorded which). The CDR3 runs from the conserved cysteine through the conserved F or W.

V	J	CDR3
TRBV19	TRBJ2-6	CASTTPSSGANVLTF
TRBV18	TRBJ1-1	CASSPIDQVGTEAFF
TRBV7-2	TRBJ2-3	CASSPTGGGDTQYF
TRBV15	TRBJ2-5	CATSRVWAAQGTQYF
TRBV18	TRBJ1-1	CASSSVWGEGTEAFF
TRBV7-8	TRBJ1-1	CASSFVGGRDTEAFF
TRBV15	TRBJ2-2	CATSREERAGELFF
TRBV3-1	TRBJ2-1	CASSRTATYNEQFF
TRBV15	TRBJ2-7	CATSKEGQGIYEQYF
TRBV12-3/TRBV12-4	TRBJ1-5	CASRRRQGTNQPQHF
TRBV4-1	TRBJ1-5	CASSHPKEKPQHF
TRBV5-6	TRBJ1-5	CASSLQGSNQPQYF
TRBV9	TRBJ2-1	CASSGTSGNSYNEQFF
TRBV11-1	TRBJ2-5	CASSRLLVRQETQYF
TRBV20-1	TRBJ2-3	CSARGFSSTDTQYF
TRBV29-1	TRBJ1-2	CSVGGDSNYGYTF
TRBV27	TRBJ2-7	CATRRGYEQYF
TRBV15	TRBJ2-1	CATSRVGMGGEQFF
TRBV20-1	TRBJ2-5	CSARDESGYLETQYF
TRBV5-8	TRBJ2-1	CASSTGVREQFF
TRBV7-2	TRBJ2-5	CASSSPDRVIETQYF
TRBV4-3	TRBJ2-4	CASSQDGSSWAKNIQYF
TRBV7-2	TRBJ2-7	CASSQPGTGAYEQYF
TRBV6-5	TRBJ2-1	CASSYSRTSGSISGGGQFF
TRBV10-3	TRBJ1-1	CAIRFSQDSTEAFF
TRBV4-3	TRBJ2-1	CASSRGGGYNEQFF
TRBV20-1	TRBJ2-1	CSARDPPTGPDSNEQFF
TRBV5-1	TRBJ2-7	CASSPETPYEQYF
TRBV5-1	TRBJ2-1	CASSSSGSFGNEQFF
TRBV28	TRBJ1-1	CASTRRRDTNTEAFF
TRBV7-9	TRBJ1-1	CASSPRDTLGTEAFF
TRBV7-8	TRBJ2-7	CASSPRGNYEQYF
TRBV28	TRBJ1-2	CASSLENWDKVYGYTF
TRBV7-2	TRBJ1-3	CASSFHPNTIYF
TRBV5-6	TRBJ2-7	CASSFDLGTSVSYEQYF
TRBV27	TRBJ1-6	CASSRNRSGSYNSPLHF
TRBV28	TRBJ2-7	CASGFIRGRGYEQYF
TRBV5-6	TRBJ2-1	CASSLGGPSSYNEQFF
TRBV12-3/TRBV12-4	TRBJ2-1	CASSPPRDNEQFF
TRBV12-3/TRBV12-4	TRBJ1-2	CASSFLTSNYGYTF